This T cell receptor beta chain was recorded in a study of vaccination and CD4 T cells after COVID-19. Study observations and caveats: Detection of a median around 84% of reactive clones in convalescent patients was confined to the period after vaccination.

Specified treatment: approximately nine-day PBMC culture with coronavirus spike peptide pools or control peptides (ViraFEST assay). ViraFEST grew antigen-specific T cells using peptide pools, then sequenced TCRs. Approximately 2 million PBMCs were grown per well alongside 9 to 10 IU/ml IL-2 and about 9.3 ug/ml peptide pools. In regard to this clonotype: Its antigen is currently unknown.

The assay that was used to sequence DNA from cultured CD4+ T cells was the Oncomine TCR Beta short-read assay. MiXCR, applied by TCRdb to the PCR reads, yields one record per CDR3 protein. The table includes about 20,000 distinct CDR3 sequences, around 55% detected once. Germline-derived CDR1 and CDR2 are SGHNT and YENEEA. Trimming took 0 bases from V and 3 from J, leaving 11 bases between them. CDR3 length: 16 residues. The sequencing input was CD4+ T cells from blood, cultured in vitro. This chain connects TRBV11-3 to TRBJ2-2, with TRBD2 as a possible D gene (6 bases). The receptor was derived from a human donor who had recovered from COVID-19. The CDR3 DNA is TGTGCCAGCAGCTTAGAGGGGGGTATGGACACCGGGGAGCTGTTTTTT. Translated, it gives CASSLEGGMDTGELFF.